These 28 T cell receptor beta chains came from one sample sequenced in a study of T cell repertoires in cytomegalovirus infection (dated by TCRdb to the late 2010s). What the treatment or condition label conveys for this sample: in vitro stimulation with specific CMV peptide epitopes to enrich CMV-specific T cells. Instrument used: Illumina HiSeq 1500. TCRdb redid the processing of the public reads, applying fastp at Q25 and MiXCR, and retained in-frame beta chains. Each record represents a unique CDR3 protein, reported with the most common genes and DNA among its rows. Recorded for this sample are approximately 730,000 distinct CDR3 sequences; about 28% of them occurred a single time. The ten largest clones represent around 13% of the sample. These receptors' targets are unknown. The starting material was cultured CD8+ T cells from PBMCs, obtained from culture after CMV antigen stimulation. Receptors originate from a human donor in good health (CMV status not recorded). Some clones in this sample may be carry-over from other donors' samples.

The rearrangement links TRBV6-2 or TRBV6-3 to TRBJ2-5, with TRBD2 identical over 12 bases. Per the germline V gene, CDR1 is MNHEY and CDR2 is SVGEGT. V was clipped by 5 bases and J by 2 bases; unmatched bases: 12. The CDR3 is 18 amino acids. In nucleotides, the CDR3 is TGTGCCAGCAGTCCTCCCGGGGGACTAGCGGGCACACAAGAGACCCAGTACTTC. Protein: CASSPPGGLAGTQETQYF.

The chain employs TRBV2 and TRBJ2-7; D call uncertain. Trimming cost V 7 bases and J 4 bases, with 11 bases left between them. This CDR3 is 12 amino acids long. Germline CDR1 reads SNHLY; CDR2 reads FYNNEI. CDR3 amino acids: CASKGNRYEQYV. CDR3 DNA: TGTGCCAGCAAAGGCAACAGATACGAGCAGTACGTC.

V and J are TRBV29-1 and TRBJ2-3, with 7 bases fitting TRBD2. The CDR3 is 15 amino acids. The trim removed 8 bases at V and 0 bases at J, leaving 11 bases unmatched. Germline CDR1 is SQVTM and CDR2 is ANQGSEA. In DNA, the CDR3 is TGCAGCATTGGCGGGGACTACATCAGCACAGATACGCAGTATTTT. As protein: CSIGGDYISTDTQYF.

This clonotype was seen ten or more times. The J gene is TRBJ1-2, the V gene TRBV12-3 or TRBV12-4; unclear D gene. The CDR3 runs to 13 residues. Trimming cost V 7 bases and J 6 bases, with 15 bases left between them. CDR3 nucleotide sequence: TGTGCCAGCACCAACAGACATCCGCATGGCTACACCTTC. Its protein is CASTNRHPHGYTF.

This chain uses TRBV9 with TRBJ1-1; 12 nucleotides agree with TRBD1. The CDR3 is made up of 17 amino acids. V lost 6 bases and J lost 1; bases outside the gene matches: 10. Germline-derived CDR1 and CDR2 are SGDLS and YYNGEE. The DNA for the CDR3 is TGTGCCAGCACCTACAACCGGGACAGGGGGCCGAACACTGAAGCTTTCTTT. It is translated as CASTYNRDRGPNTEAFF.

The rearrangement uses TRBV4-3 and TRBJ2-2; TRBD2 matches 14 bases. Germline values: CDR1 LGHNA, CDR2 YSLEER. The CDR3 runs 19 residues. The trim removed 0 bases at V and 5 bases at J, leaving 8 bases unmatched. The CDR3 coding sequence is TGCGCCAGCAGCCAAGACTCCGGACTAGCGGGGGGCTGGACCGGGGAGCTGTTTTTT. Translated, it gives CASSQDSGLAGGWTGELFF.

The rearrangement links TRBV7-6 to TRBJ2-1; TRBD2 matches at 8 bases. J gave up 12 bases and V 5 bases, and 9 bases lay outside the gene matches. This CDR3 region has 13 residues. Germline CDR1 reads SGHVS; CDR2 reads FNYEAQ. The DNA for the CDR3 is TGTGCCAGCAGCCCTTCCCCTGCGGGGGGGCAGTTCTTC. Amino acid sequence: CASSPSPAGGQFF.

The chain is built from TRBV7-6 and TRBJ2-1, with TRBD2 identical over 12 bases. Germline CDR1 and CDR2: SGHVS and FNYEAQ. J gave up 12 bases and V 0 bases, and 6 bases lay outside the gene matches. CDR3 length: 15 residues. This CDR3 reads CASSLATSGGARQFF. DNA of the CDR3: TGTGCCAGCAGCTTAGCGACTAGCGGGGGCGCTAGGCAGTTCTTC.

This clonotype has more than one count but fewer than ten. This chain joins TRBV15 and TRBJ2-5; D gene unclear. The CDR3 is made up of 13 amino acids. Per germline, CDR1 LNHNV and CDR2 YYDKDF (reference sequence). V was cut by 8 bases and J by 2 bases, with 12 bases left in between. The CDR3 nucleotides are TGTGCCACCCAAATAGGGATACAAGAGACCCAGTACTTC. Encoded protein: CATQIGIQETQYF.

This clonotype was observed a handful of times. The V call is TRBV28, the J call TRBJ1-2; TRBD1 might be the D (6 bases). CDR3 length: 14 residues. CDR1 MDHEN and CDR2 SYDVKM come from the germline V gene. The V and J ends lost 7 bases and 3 bases respectively, with 15 bases between them. This chain's CDR3 is CASTAQGMDYGYTF. The DNA for the CDR3 is TGTGCCAGCACCGCCCAGGGGATGGACTATGGCTACACCTTC.

Note on this clonotype: Sequence at one end of the junction differs from germline and may be a read error. CDR3 region: CVSSLMGGQETQYF. The CDR3, as DNA: TGTGTCAGCAGTTTAATGGGAGGACAAGAGACCCAGTACTTC. The gene calls are TRBV12-3 or TRBV12-4 and TRBJ2-5; D may be TRBD2 (6 bases). The CDR3 is 14 amino acids.

CDR3 sequence (DNA): TGTGCCAGCAGTTACTCCGGTGGGGTTTACAATGAGCAGTTCTTC. It codes for CASSYSGGVYNEQFF. This rearrangement joins TRBV6-6 to TRBJ2-1; D gene uncertain. V was cut by 0 bases and J by 4 bases, with 10 bases left in between. The germline CDR1 and CDR2 sequences are MNHNY and SVGAGI (reference sequence). The CDR3 has 15 residues.

This chain links TRBV9 with TRBJ1-3; D unclear. Germline-derived CDR1 and CDR2 are SGDLS and YYNGEE. The CDR3 runs to 15 residues. Trimming left V 3 bases short and J 4 bases short, with 14 bases between. The CDR3 nucleotides read TGTGCCAGCAGCGACTCAAGCGGGCAGGGAAACACCATATATTTT. Its translation is CASSDSSGQGNTIYF.

This clonotype was recorded only once. The chain employs TRBV6-6 and TRBJ2-7, with D maybe TRBD1 (7 bases). This CDR3 has 13 residues. Germline CDR1 reads MNHNY; CDR2 reads SVGAGI (reference sequence). With 2 bases removed from V and 7 bases from J, the gap between germline ends came to 12 bases. DNA for the CDR3: TGTGCCAGCAGTTACCCAGGGGGAGGAGAGCAGTACGTC. It is translated as CASSYPGGGEQYV.

This clonotype was recorded many times. The chain has TRBV6-5 and TRBJ2-3; D call uncertain. The V gene's germline CDR1 is MNHEY and CDR2 SVGAGI. V lost 0 bases and J lost 5, with 6 bases in between. The CDR3 totals 13 residues. The CDR3 region is CASSYSFGDTQYF. In nucleotides, the CDR3 is TGTGCCAGCAGTTACTCGTTCGGAGATACGCAGTATTTT.

Regarding this clonotype: A much larger clone lies a single base off, so this may be a read error. The chain uses TRBV12-3 or TRBV12-4 and TRBJ2-7; no clear D. This CDR3 contains 12 residues. With 5 bases removed from V and 3 bases from J, the gap between germline ends came to 8 bases. For the CDR3, the DNA is TGTGCCAGCAGTCCGGAAAACTACGAGCAGTACGTC. This sequence encodes CASSPENYEQYV.

This chain connects TRBV9 to TRBJ2-1; TRBD2 matches 8 bases. This CDR3 comprises 15 residues. CDR1 is SGDLS and CDR2 is YYNGEE in the germline V gene. Unmatched junction bases numbered 5, after V lost 3 bases and J lost 3 bases. CDR3 amino acids: CASSAPGLGYNEQFF. CDR3 nucleotides: TGTGCCAGCAGCGCGCCGGGACTAGGCTACAATGAGCAGTTCTTC.

This clonotype has more than one count but fewer than ten. The chain couples TRBV7-6 to TRBJ2-6; no clear D. The CDR3 covers 20 residues. CDR1 is SGHVS and CDR2 is FNYEAQ in the germline V gene. V was shortened by 1 base and J by 1 base, with 20 bases between the two germline ends. The CDR3: CASSLGIQAAVGSGANVLTF. The CDR3 DNA follows: TGTGCCAGCAGCTTAGGAATTCAGGCCGCGGTGGGATCTGGGGCCAACGTCCTGACTTTC.

This sequence joins TRBV7-9 and TRBJ1-1; TRBD1 matches 7 bases. Germline assignment: CDR1 SEHNR and CDR2 FQNEAQ (reference sequence). The trim removed 6 bases at V and 3 bases at J, leaving 16 bases unmatched. This CDR3 comprises 17 residues. The CDR3 DNA follows: TGTGCCAGCAGGGCTTACGAGACAGGGCCTTTGGACACTGAAGCTTTCTTT. It is translated as CASRAYETGPLDTEAFF.

This clonotype was seen a few times. The genes are TRBV11-2 and TRBJ1-2, with D possibly being TRBD1 (5 bases). Per the germline V gene, CDR1 is SGHAT and CDR2 is FQNNGV. V lost 5 bases and J lost 2, with 21 bases in between. The CDR3 length is 17 residues. This chain's CDR3 is CASSPWVEQASNYGYTF. In DNA, the CDR3 is TGTGCCAGCAGCCCATGGGTGGAACAGGCCTCGAACTATGGCTACACCTTC.

The rearrangement joins TRBV19 to TRBJ2-1; a possible D gene is TRBD1 (6 bases). Between the trimmed V and J ends, which lost 7 bases and 7 bases, there was a span of 14 bases. The germline gives CDR1 LNHDA, CDR2 SQIVND (reference sequence). The CDR3 length is 13 residues. The CDR3 DNA reads TGTGCCAGTACCCGGACAGCGGATAATGAGCAGTTCTTC. Translating gives CASTRTADNEQFF.

The rearrangement joins TRBV27 to TRBJ2-1; a possible D gene is TRBD1 (6 bases). The CDR3 is 15 residues long. V gave up 6 bases and J gave up 5 bases, with 17 bases separating them. Germline values: CDR1 MNHEY, CDR2 SMNVEV (reference sequence). The CDR3 loop is CASRPKQGVDNEQFF. The CDR3 DNA reads as TGTGCCAGCAGGCCAAAACAGGGCGTCGACAATGAGCAGTTCTTC.

This clonotype came up many times. The chain links TRBV9 to TRBJ1-2, with 7 bases that match TRBD1. The junction had 17 bases not matched to a gene; V was cut back by 4 bases and J by 5 bases. CDR1 is SGDLS and CDR2 is YYNGEE in the germline V gene. The CDR3 sequence is 17 residues long. The CDR3 is CASSPSFPGQLKYGYTF. For the CDR3, the DNA is TGTGCCAGCAGCCCTTCATTCCCGGGACAGTTAAAGTATGGCTACACCTTC.

V usage is TRBV9 and J usage is TRBJ1-3; 7 bases line up with TRBD1. CDR1 SGDLS and CDR2 YYNGEE come from the germline V gene. This CDR3 comprises 14 residues. Losses at the gene ends were 3 bases for V and 8 bases for J; bases not matched to a gene: 8. DNA of the CDR3: TGTGCCAGCAGCGCAGGAACAGGGGAATACACCATATATTTT. Translated, it gives CASSAGTGEYTIYF.

This clonotype has more than one count but fewer than ten. The J gene is TRBJ2-6, the V gene TRBV7-9; D is unclear. Germline CDR1 and CDR2: SEHNR and FQNEAQ (reference sequence). This CDR3 is built from 15 residues. The V and J ends lost 0 bases and 4 bases respectively, with 7 bases between them. CDR3 sequence reads: CASSLARSGANVLTF. In nucleotides, the CDR3 is TGTGCCAGCAGCTTAGCCCGTAGCGGGGCCAACGTCCTGACTTTC.

The J gene is TRBJ2-7, the V gene TRBV7-8, with TRBD1 as a possible D gene (6 bases). V lost 5 bases and J 2 bases, leaving 19 bases between the germline ends. The CDR3 sequence is 16 residues long. Per the germline V gene, CDR1 is SGHVS and CDR2 is FQNEAQ. Here the CDR3 reads CASSNYREKGAYEQYV. CDR3 DNA: TGTGCCAGCAGCAACTACAGGGAAAAAGGGGCCTACGAGCAGTACGTC.

Ten or more counts support this clonotype. J is TRBJ2-2 and V is TRBV7-9; unclear D gene. Germline lookup yields CDR1 SEHNR and CDR2 FQNEAQ (reference sequence). This CDR3 is 17 amino acids long. The V gene lost 4 bases and the J gene lost 4 bases, with 19 bases spanning the gap. The CDR3 sequence is CASSWGYRTESTGELFF. The CDR3 DNA reads TGTGCCAGCAGCTGGGGATATCGGACGGAGTCCACCGGGGAGCTGTTTTTT.

This clonotype was observed a handful of times. The J gene is TRBJ1-1, the V gene TRBV4-1, with a tentative D call TRBD1 (6 bases). CDR3 length: 14 amino acids. Trimming stripped 3 bases from V and 8 bases from J, with 16 bases between. Per the germline V gene, CDR1 is MGHRA and CDR2 is YSYEKL. This chain's CDR3 is CASSHPRGDVEAFF. In nucleotides, the CDR3 is TGCGCCAGCAGCCACCCGAGGGGGGATGTAGAAGCTTTCTTT.